This T cell receptor beta chain was recovered during a study of blood T cell repertoires in COVID-19. The CDR3 is 15 amino acids. Sequencing used immunoSEQ multiplex PCR; TCRdb keeps in-frame clones, though not all of them. Of a few hundred thousand clones listed, about nine tenths are singletons. The source is a woman aged 40-49 years who had recovered from COVID-19. Sequences were obtained from PBMCs or T cells enriched from blood (not recorded which). The chain employs TRBV21-1 and TRBJ2-1; the table gives TRBD2 as D, unverified against the DNA. TRBV21-1 counts as a pseudogene. CDR3 nucleotide sequence: TGTGCCAGCAGCCGACGGTGGGGGGGGTGCGATGAGCAGTTCTTC. Its protein product is CASSRRWGGCDEQFF.